What follows describes a single T cell receptor (beta chain). This entry belongs to a study of blood T cell repertoires in COVID-19. As processed by the authors: Nucleated cell number was recorded as an estimate derived from reference gene primer amplification. Method: immunoSEQ multiplex PCR; TCRdb's copy keeps in-frame clones and lacks some. D and trimming come from the DNA, and the V and J calls and clone size come from that table. The sample contains roughly 300,000 clones, around 82% of which appear only once. The CDR3 extends over 17 amino acids. Trimming cost V 5 bases and J 0 bases; bases outside gene matches: 4. Germline V gene sequence: CDR1 PRHDT, CDR2 FYEKMQ (reference sequence).

V gene TRBV13 combines with J gene TRBJ2-6, with TRBD1 identical over 10 bases. Sequenced input: peripheral blood. The clonotype comes from a woman aged 50 to 60 with acute or convalescent COVID-19. The CDR3 DNA follows: TGTGCCAGCAGCCGGGGACAGGGGATCTCTGGGGCCAACGTCCTGACTTTC. Encoded protein: CASSRGQGISGANVLTF.